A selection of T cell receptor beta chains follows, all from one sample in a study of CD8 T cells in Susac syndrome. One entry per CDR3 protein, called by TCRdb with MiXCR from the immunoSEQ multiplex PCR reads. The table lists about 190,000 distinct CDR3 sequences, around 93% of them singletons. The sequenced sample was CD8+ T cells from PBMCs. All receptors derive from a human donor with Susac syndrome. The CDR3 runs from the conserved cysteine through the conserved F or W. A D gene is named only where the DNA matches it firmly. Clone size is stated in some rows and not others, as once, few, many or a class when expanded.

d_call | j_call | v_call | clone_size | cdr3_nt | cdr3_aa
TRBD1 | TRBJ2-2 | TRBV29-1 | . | TGCAGCGTCTATAAGGGACAGGGGGCGCCCGGGGAGCTGTTTTTT | CSVYKGQGAPGELFF
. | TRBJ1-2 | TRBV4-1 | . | TGCGCCAGCAGCCAAGACGCAGACGGCTATGGCTACACCTTC | CASSQDADGYGYTF
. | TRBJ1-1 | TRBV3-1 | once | TGTGCCAGCAGCCAAGAGGTCCAGCCAGACACTGAAGCTTTCTTT | CASSQEVQPDTEAFF
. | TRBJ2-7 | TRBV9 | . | TGTGCCAGCAGCGTAGTCCCCTCTGAGGCCTACGAGCAGTACTTC | CASSVVPSEAYEQYF
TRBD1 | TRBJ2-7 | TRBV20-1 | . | TGCAGTGCTAGAGACCGAGGGACAGGCTCCTACGAGCAGTACTTC | CSARDRGTGSYEQYF
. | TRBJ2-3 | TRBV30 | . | TGTGCCTGGAGTGTACTCCGCACAGATACGCAGTATTTT | CAWSVLRTDTQYF
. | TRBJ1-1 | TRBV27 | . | TGTGCCAGCAGATTACTTGGGGACACCTACACTGAAGCTTTCTTT | CASRLLGDTYTEAFF
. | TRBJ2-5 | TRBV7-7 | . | TGTGCTAGCAGCTTAGATATCGGTCCTCAAGGAACCCAGTACTTC | CASSLDIGPQGTQYF
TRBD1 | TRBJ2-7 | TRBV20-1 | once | TGCAGTGCTACATCCGGGACAGGGGTAAACGAGCAGTACTTC | CSATSGTGVNEQYF
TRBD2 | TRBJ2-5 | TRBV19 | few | TGTGCCAGTAGCCCTAGCGGACAAGAGACCCAGTACTTC | CASSPSGQETQYF
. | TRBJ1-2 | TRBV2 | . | TGTGCCAGCAGTGAGGGACGGCAGAACTATGGCTACACCTTC | CASSEGRQNYGYTF
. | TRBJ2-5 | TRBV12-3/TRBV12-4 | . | TGTGCCAGCAGTTTTTCGGCTGCTAGCGCCGAGACCCAGTACTTC | CASSFSAASAETQYF
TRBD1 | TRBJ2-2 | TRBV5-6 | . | TGTGCCAGCACCTACCGGGACAGAGGGACCGGGGAGCTGTTTTTT | CASTYRDRGTGELFF
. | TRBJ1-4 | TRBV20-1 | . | TGCAGTGCAGAGAGGACACCCGGGACTAATGAAAAACTGTTTTTT | CSAERTPGTNEKLFF
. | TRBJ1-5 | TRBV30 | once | TGTGCCTGGAGTGGGGGGGAGGATCAGCCCCAGCATTTT | CAWSGGEDQPQHF
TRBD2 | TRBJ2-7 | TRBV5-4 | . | TGTGCCAGCAGCTTGGAACGAGCGGGGAAAGAGCAGTACTTC | CASSLERAGKEQYF
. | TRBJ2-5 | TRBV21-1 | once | TGTGCCAGCAGCAGGCGGACAGGGGGGAAAGAGACCCAGTACTTC | CASSRRTGGKETQYF
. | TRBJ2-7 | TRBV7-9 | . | TGTGCCAGCAGCTTAGCGCGAAGGGAGCAGTACTTC | CASSLARREQYF
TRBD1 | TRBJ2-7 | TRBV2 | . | TGTGCCAGCAAACCGGGACAGGGTACCTACGAGCAGTACTTC | CASKPGQGTYEQYF
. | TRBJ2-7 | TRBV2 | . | TGTGCCAGCAGTGAAAACAAACCGGACGAGCAGTACTTC | CASSENKPDEQYF
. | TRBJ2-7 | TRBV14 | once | TGTGCCAGCAGCCAGATGAAGTACGAGCAGTACTTC | CASSQMKYEQYF
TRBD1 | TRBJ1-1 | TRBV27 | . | TGTGCCAGCAGCCGCGGGACAGAAGAAATACCCGAAGCTTTCTTT | CASSRGTEEIPEAFF
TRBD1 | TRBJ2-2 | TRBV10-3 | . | TGTGCCATCAGTGAGTCGGACAGGGCGAACACCGGGGAGCTGTTTTTT | CAISESDRANTGELFF
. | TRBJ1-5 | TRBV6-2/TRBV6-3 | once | TGTGCCAGCAGTTACCTGGGTCGGGCTCAGCCCCAGCATTTT | CASSYLGRAQPQHF
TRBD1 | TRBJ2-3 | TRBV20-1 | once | TGCAGTGCTAGAGATGATCTTGGGACAGGCACAGATACGCAGTATTTT | CSARDDLGTGTDTQYF
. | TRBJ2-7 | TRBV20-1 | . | TGCAGTGCTAGAGCTGAGGGAGGCAGCTCCTACGAGCAGTACTTC | CSARAEGGSSYEQYF
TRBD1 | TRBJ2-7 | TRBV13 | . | TGTGCCAGCAGCGACCGGGACAGATACTACGAGCAGTACTTC | CASSDRDRYYEQYF
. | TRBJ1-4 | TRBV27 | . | TGTGCCAGCAGTTTATCGGGGGATTATGAGGAGCCAGCAACTAATGAAAAACTGTTTTTT | CASSLSGDYEEPATNEKLFF
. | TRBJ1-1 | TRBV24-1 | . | TGTGCCACCAGTGACCCGTCGTCTGTGGAGGGTGCTTTCTTT | CATSDPSSVEGAFF
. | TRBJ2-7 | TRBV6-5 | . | TGTGCCAGCAGTTTTTACCTCGAGCGCGAGCAGTACTTC | CASSFYLEREQYF
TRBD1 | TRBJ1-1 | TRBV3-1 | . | TGTGCCAGCAGCCAGACAGGGCCCCGAGGCACTGAAGCTTTCTTT | CASSQTGPRGTEAFF
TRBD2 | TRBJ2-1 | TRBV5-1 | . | TGCGCCAGCACGAGCGGGACTAGCGCTTTAGGGGTGCAGTTCTTC | CASTSGTSALGVQFF
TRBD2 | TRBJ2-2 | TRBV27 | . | TGTGCCAGCAGCCCTAGCGGAGAAAACACCGGGGAGCTGTTTTTT | CASSPSGENTGELFF